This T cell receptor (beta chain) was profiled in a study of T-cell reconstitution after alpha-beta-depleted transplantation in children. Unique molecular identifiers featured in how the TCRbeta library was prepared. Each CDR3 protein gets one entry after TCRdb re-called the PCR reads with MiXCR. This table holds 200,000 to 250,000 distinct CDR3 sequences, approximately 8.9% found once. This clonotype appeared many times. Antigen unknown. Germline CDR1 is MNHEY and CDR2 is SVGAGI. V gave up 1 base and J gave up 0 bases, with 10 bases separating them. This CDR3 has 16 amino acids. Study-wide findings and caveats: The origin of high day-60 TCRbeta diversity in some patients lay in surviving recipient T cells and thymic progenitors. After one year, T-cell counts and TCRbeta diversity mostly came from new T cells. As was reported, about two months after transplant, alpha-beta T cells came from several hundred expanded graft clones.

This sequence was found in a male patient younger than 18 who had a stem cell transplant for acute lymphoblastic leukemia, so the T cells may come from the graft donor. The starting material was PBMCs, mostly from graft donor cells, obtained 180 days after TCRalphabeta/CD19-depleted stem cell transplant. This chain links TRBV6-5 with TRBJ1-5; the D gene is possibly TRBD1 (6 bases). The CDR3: CASSYWTVYSNQPQHF. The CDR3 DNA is TGTGCCAGCAGTTACTGGACAGTTTATAGCAATCAGCCCCAGCATTTT.